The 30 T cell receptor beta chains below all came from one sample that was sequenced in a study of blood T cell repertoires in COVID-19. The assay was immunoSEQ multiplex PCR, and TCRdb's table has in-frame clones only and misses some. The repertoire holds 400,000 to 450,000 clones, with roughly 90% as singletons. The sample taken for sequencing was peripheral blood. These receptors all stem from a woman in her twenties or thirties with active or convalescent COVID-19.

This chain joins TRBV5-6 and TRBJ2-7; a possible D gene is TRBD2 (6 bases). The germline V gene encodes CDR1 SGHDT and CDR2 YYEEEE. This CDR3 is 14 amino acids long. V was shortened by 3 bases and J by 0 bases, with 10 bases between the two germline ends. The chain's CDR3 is CASSSRRASYEQYF. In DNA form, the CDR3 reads TGTGCCAGCAGCTCTCGGAGGGCCTCCTACGAGCAGTACTTC.

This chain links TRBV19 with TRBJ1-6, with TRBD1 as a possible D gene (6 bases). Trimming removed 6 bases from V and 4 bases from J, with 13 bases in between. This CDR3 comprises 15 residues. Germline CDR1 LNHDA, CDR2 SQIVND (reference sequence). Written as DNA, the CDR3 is TGTGCCAGTAGGATCCCGGACAGATATAATTCACCCCTCCACTTT. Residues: CASRIPDRYNSPLHF.

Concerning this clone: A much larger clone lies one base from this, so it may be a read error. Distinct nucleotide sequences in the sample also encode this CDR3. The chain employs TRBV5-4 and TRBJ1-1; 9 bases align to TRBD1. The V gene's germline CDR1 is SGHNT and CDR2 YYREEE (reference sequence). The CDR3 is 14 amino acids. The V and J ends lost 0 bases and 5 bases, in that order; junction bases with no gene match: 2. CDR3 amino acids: CASSLDRGQTEAFF. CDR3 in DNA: TGTGCCAGCAGCTTGGACAGGGGGCAGACTGAAGCTTTCTTT.

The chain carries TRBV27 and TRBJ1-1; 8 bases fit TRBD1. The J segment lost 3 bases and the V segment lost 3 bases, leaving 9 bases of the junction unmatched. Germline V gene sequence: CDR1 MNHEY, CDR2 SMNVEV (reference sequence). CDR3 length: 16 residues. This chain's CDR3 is CASSFSQGVTYTEAFF. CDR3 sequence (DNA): TGTGCCAGCAGTTTTTCACAGGGGGTCACGTACACTGAAGCTTTCTTT.

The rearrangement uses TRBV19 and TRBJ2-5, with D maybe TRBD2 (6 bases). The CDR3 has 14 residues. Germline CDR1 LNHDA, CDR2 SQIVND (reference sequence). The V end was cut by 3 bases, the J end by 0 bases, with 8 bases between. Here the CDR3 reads CASSIRDYQETQYF. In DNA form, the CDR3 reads TGTGCCAGTAGTATCAGGGACTACCAAGAGACCCAGTACTTC.

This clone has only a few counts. In nucleotides, the CDR3 is TGTGCCAGCAGCCCAAGGACTAGCGGGAGGATCGAGCAGTACTTC. This codes for CASSPRTSGRIEQYF. The J gene is TRBJ2-7, the V gene TRBV3-1 (or the pseudogene TRBV3-2); 14 positions match TRBD2. Germline lookup yields CDR1 LGHDT and CDR2 YNNKEL (reference sequence). V lost 4 bases to trimming and J lost 6 bases; unmatched junction nucleotides: 5. The CDR3 contains 15 residues.

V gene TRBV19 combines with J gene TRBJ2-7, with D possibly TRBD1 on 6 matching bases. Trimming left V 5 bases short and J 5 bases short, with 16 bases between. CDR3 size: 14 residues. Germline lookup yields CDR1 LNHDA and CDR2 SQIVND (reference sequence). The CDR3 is CASSRGGRADEQYF. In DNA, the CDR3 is TGTGCCAGTAGTCGAGGGGGTAGGGCGGACGAGCAGTACTTC.

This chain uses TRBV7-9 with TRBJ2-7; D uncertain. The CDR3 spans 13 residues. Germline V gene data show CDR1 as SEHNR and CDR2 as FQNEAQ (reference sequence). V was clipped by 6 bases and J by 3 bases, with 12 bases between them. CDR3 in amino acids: CASRESANYEQYF. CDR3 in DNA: TGTGCCAGCAGAGAGAGTGCAAACTACGAGCAGTACTTC. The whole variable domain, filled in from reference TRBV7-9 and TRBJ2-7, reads DTGVSQNPRHKITKRGQNVTFRCDPISEHNRLYWYRQTLGQGPEFLTYFQNEAQLEKSRLLSDRFSAERPKGSFSTLEIQRTEQGDSAMYLCASRESANYEQYFGPGTRLTVT.

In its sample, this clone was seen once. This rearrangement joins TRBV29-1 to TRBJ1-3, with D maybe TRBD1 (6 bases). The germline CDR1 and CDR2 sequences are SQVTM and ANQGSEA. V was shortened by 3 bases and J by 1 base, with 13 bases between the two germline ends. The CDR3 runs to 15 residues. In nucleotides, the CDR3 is TGCAGCGTTGAGTATTTGGGGGCTTCTGGAAACACCATATATTTT. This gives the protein CSVEYLGASGNTIYF.

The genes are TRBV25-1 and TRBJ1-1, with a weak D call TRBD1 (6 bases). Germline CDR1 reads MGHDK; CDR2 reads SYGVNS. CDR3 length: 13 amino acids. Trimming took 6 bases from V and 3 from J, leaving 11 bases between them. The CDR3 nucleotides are TGTGCCAGCAGGAAAAAGGGGGACACTGAAGCTTTCTTT. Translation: CASRKKGDTEAFF.

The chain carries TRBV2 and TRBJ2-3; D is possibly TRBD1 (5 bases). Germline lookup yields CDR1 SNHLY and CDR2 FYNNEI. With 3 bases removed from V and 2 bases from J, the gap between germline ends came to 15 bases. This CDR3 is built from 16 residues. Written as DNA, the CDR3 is TGTGCCAGCAGTGACGTCGTGTTAGGGGACACAGATACGCAGTATTTT. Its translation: CASSDVVLGDTDTQYF.

The chain's CDR3 is CASPPPAPTRYNEQFF. The CDR3 DNA reads as TGTGCCAGCCCCCCTCCCGCGCCTACGCGATACAATGAGCAGTTCTTC. The rearrangement joins TRBV5-4 to TRBJ2-1, with D unresolved. The length of the CDR3 is 16 residues. Trimming took off 7 bases at V and 4 bases at J, with 21 bases between the two ends. The germline CDR1 and CDR2 sequences are SGHNT and YYREEE (reference sequence).

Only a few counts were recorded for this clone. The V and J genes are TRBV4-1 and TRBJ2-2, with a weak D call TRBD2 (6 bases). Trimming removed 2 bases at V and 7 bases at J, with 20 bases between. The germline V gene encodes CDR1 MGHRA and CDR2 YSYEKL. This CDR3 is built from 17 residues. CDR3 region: CASSQLRGGLYIGELFF. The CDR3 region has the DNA TGCGCCAGCAGCCAACTTCGCGGAGGGTTGTATATCGGGGAGCTGTTTTTT.

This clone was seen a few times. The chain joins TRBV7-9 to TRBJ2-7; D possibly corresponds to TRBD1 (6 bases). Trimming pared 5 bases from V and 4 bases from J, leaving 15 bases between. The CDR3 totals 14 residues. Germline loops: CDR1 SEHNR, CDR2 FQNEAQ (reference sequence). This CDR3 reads CASSPRGRGYEQYF. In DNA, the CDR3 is TGTGCCAGCAGCCCCCGAGGCAGGGGTTACGAGCAGTACTTC. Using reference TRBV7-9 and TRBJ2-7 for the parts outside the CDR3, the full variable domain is DTGVSQNPRHKITKRGQNVTFRCDPISEHNRLYWYRQTLGQGPEFLTYFQNEAQLEKSRLLSDRFSAERPKGSFSTLEIQRTEQGDSAMYLCASSPRGRGYEQYFGPGTRLTVT.

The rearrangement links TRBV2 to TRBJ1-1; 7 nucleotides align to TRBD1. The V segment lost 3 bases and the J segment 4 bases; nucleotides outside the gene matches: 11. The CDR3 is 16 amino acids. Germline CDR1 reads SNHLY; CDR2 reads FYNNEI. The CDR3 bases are TGTGCCAGCAGTGATTACAACACAGGGGATGGCACTGAAGCTTTCTTT. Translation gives CASSDYNTGDGTEAFF.

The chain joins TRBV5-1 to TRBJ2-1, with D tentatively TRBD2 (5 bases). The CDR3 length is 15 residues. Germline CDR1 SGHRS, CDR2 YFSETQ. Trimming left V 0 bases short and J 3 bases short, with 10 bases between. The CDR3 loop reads CASSLGGLGYNEQFF. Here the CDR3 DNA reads TGCGCCAGCAGCTTGGGAGGGCTGGGCTACAATGAGCAGTTCTTC.

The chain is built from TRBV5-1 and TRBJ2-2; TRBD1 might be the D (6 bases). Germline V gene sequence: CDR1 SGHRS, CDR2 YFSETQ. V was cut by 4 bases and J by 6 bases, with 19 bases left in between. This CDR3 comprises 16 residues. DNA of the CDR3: TGCGCCAGCAGCCAAGACCCACCGGGACATGCCGGGGAGCTGTTTTTT. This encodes CASSQDPPGHAGELFF.

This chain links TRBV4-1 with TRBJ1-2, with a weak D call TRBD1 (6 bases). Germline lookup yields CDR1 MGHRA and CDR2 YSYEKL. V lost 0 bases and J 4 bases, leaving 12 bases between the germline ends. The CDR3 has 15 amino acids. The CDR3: CASSQDRGHRYGYTF. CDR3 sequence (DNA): TGCGCCAGCAGCCAAGACAGGGGACACCGCTATGGCTACACCTTC.

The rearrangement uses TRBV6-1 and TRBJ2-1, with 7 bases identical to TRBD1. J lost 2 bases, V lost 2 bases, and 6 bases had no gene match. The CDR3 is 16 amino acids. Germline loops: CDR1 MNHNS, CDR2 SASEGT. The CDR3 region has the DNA TGTGCCAGCAGTGAACCGAGGACAGGAGCCTACAATGAGCAGTTCTTC. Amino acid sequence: CASSEPRTGAYNEQFF.

The chain's CDR3 is CASSLGQGGNSPLHF. In DNA form, the CDR3 reads TGTGCCAGCAGTCTTGGACAGGGTGGGAATTCACCCCTCCACTTT. The rearrangement joins TRBV6-5 to TRBJ1-6; 8 nucleotides align to TRBD1. CDR3 size: 15 residues. CDR1 and CDR2 from the germline V gene are MNHEY and SVGAGI. Losses at the gene ends were 5 bases for V and 7 bases for J; bases not matched to a gene: 7.

The CDR3 loop is CASSLERGYSTDTQYF. Written as DNA, the CDR3 is TGCGCCAGCAGCTTGGAGCGGGGATACAGCACAGATACGCAGTATTTT. The rearrangement joins TRBV5-1 to TRBJ2-3, with 7 bases that match TRBD2. V shed 0 bases and J 0 bases; nucleotides not matched to a gene: 4. Germline-derived CDR1 and CDR2 are SGHRS and YFSETQ. The CDR3 loop spans 16 amino acids. Based on the CDR3 plus reference TRBV5-1 and TRBJ2-3, the full variable domain is KAGVTQTPRYLIKTRGQQVTLSCSPISGHRSVSWYQQTPGQGLQFLFEYFSETQRNKGNFPGRFSGRQFSNSRSEMNVSTLELGDSALYLCASSLERGYSTDTQYFGPGTRLTVL.

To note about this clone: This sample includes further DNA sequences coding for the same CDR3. The CDR3 DNA reads TGTGCCATCAGTGAGTCGACGGGGTATGGCTACACCTTC. This gives the protein CAISESTGYGYTF. The chain recombines TRBV10-3 with TRBJ1-2, with D unresolved. The germline CDR1 and CDR2 sequences are ENHRY and SYGVKD. The CDR3 runs 13 residues. Between the trimmed V and J ends, which lost 0 bases and 5 bases, there was a span of 7 bases.

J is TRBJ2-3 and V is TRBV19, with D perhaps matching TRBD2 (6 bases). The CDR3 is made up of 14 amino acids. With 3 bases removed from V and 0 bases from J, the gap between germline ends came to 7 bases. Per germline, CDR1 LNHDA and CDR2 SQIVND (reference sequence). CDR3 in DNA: TGTGCCAGTAGTATCGGGACTAGCACAGATACGCAGTATTTT. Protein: CASSIGTSTDTQYF.

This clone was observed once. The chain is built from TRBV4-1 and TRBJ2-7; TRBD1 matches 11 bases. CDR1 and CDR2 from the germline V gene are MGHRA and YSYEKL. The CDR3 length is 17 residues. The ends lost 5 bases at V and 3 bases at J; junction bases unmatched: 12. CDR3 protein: CASSDQFRTGGIYEQYF. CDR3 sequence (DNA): TGCGCCAGCAGCGACCAGTTCCGGACAGGGGGCATCTACGAGCAGTACTTC.

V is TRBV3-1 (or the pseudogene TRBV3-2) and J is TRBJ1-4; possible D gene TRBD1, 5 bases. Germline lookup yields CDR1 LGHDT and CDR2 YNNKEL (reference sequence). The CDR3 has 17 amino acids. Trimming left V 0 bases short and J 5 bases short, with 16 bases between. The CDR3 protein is CASSQERLQGTNEKLFF. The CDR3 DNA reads TGTGCCAGCAGCCAAGAACGACTTCAGGGCACGAATGAAAAACTGTTTTTT.

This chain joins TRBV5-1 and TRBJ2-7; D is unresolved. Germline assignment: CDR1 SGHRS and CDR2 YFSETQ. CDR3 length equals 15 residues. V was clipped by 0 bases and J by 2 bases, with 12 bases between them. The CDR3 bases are TGCGCCAGCAGCTTGGATGGTTTGAGCCCCTACGAGCAGTACTTC. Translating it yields CASSLDGLSPYEQYF.

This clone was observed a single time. The CDR3 nucleotides read TGTGCCTCCCAGAGCAGGGTGAACACTGAAGCTTTCTTT. As protein: CASQSRVNTEAFF. The genes are TRBV6-5 and TRBJ1-1; weak D call: TRBD1 (5 bases). Germline V gene data show CDR1 as MNHEY and CDR2 as SVGAGI. V dropped 11 bases and J dropped 0 bases, with 13 bases sitting between them. The length of the CDR3 is 13 residues.

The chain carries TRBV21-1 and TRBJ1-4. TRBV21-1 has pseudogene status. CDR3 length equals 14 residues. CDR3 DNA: TGTGCCAGCAGCAAGGGGGGGAGAGTTGAAAAACTGTTTTTT. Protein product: CASSKGGRVEKLFF.

The CDR3 DNA sequence: TGTGCTAGTGGTTTGGTACCGGACAAGTTGGGGAAGAGCAATCAGCCCCAGCATTTT. Protein sequence: CASGLVPDKLGKSNQPQHF. V usage is TRBV12-5 and J usage is TRBJ1-5, with D possibly being TRBD1 (5 bases). Germline CDR1 reads LGHNT; CDR2 reads FRNRAP. CDR3 length: 19 residues. Trimming pared 0 bases from V and 1 base from J, leaving 19 bases between.

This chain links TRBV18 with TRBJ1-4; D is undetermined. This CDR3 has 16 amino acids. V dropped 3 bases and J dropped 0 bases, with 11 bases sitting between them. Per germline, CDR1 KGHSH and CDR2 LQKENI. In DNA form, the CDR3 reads TGTGCCAGCTCACCCGTTACTCCTCCAACTAATGAAAAACTGTTTTTT. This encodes CASSPVTPPTNEKLFF.